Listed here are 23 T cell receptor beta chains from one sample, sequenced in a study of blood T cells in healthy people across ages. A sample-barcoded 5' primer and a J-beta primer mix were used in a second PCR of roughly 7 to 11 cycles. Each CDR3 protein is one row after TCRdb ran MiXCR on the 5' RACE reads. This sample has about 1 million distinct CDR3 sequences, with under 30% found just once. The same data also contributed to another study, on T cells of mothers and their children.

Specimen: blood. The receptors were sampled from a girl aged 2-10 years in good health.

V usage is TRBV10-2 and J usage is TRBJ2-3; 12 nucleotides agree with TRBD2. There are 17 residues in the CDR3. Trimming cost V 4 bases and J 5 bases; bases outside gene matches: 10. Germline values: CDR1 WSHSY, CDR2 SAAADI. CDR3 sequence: CASSVRTSGAEGDTQYF. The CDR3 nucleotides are TGCGCCAGCAGTGTCCGGACTAGCGGGGCAGAGGGAGATACGCAGTATTTT.

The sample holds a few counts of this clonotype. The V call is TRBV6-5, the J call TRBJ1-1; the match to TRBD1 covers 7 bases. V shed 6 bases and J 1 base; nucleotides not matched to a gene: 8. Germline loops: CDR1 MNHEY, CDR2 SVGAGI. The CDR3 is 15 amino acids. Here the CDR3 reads CASRLNRGSNTEAFF. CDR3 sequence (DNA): TGTGCCAGCAGGTTAAACAGGGGTTCGAACACTGAAGCTTTCTTT.

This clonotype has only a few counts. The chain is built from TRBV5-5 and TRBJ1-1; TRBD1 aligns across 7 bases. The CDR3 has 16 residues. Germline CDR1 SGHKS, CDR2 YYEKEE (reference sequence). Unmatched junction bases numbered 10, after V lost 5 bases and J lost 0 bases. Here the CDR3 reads CASRYRGSGVNTEAFF. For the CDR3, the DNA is TGTGCCAGCAGATACAGGGGTTCGGGGGTGAACACTGAAGCTTTCTTT.

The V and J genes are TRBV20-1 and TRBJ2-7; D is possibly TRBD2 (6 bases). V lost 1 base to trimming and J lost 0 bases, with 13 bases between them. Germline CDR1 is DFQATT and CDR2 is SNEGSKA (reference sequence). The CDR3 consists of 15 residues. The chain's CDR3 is CSARALSGSSYEQYF. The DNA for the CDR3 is TGCAGTGCTAGAGCCCTTAGCGGTAGCTCCTACGAGCAGTACTTC.

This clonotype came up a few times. The CDR3 sequence is CSARAGAETQYF. The DNA of the CDR3 is TGCAGTGCTAGGGCTGGAGCAGAGACCCAGTACTTC. V usage is TRBV20-1 and J usage is TRBJ2-5, with unresolved D. The germline CDR1 and CDR2 sequences are DFQATT and SNEGSKA (reference sequence). The CDR3 is made up of 12 amino acids. The V and J ends lost 3 bases and 4 bases respectively, with 9 bases between them.

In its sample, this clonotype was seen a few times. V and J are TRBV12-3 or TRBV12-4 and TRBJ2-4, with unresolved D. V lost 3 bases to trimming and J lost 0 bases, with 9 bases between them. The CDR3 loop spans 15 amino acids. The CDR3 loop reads CASSFGPSAKNIQYF. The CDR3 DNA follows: TGTGCCAGCAGTTTTGGGCCCTCAGCCAAAAACATTCAGTACTTC.

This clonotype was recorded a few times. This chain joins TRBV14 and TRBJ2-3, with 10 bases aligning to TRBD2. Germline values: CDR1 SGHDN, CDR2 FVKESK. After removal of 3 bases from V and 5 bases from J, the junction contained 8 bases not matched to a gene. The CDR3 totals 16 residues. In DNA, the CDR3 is TGTGCCAGCAGCCACTTTCTAGCGGGAGCTGGAGATACGCAGTATTTT. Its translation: CASSHFLAGAGDTQYF.

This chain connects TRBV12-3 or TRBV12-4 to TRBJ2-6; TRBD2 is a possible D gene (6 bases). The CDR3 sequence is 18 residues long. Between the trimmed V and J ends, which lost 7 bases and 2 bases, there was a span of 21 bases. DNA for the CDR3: TGTGCCAGCACGTACTTCGGGGGAGTCAGAACTGGGGCCAACGTCCTGACTTTC. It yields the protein CASTYFGGVRTGANVLTF.

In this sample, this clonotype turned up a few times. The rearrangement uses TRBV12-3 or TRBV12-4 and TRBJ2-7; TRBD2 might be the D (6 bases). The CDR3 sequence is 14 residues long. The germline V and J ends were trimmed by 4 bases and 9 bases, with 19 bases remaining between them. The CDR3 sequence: CASSSIGSRHGQYF. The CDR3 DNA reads TGTGCCAGCAGTTCCATCGGGAGCCGCCACGGGCAGTACTTC.

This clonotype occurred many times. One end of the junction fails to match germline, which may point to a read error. CDR3 loop: CASSPTGTGANVLTF. The CDR3 nucleotides read TGCGCCAGCAGTCCGACAGGGACTGGGGCCAACGTCCTGACTTTC. The gene calls are TRBV7-9 and TRBJ2-6; TRBD1 matches 7 bases. Germline CDR1 and CDR2: SEHNR and FQNEAQ (reference sequence). This CDR3 contains 15 residues.

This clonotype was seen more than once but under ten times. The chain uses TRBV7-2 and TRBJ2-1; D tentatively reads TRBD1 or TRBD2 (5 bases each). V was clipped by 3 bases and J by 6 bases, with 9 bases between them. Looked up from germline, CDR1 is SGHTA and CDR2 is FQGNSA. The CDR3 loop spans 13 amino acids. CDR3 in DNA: TGTGCCAGCAGCTTTTGGGACCTCAATGAGCAGTTCTTC. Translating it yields CASSFWDLNEQFF. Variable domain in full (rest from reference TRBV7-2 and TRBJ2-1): GAGVSQSPSNKVTEKGKDVELRCDPISGHTALYWYRQSLGQGLEFLIYFQGNSAPDKSGLPSDRFSAERTGGSVSTLTIQRTQQEDSAVYLCASSFWDLNEQFFGPGTRLTVL.

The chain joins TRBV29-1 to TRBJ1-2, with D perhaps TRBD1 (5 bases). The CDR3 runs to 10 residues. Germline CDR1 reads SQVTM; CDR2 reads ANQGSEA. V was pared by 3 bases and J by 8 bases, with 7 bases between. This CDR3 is CSVEQGGYTF. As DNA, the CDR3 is TGCAGCGTTGAGCAGGGAGGCTACACCTTC.

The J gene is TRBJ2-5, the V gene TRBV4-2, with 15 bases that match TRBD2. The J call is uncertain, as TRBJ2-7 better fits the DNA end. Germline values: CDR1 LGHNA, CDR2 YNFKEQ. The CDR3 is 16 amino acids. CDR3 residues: CASSQGTSGGAYEQYF. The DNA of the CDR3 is TGTGCCAGCAGCCAAGGGACTAGCGGGGGGGCCTACGAGCAGTACTTC.

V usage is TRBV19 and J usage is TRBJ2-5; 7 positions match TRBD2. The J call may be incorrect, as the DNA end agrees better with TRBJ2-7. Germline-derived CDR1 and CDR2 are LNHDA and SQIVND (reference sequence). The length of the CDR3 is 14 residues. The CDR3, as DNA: TGTGCCAGTAGTATGGGGCGGGAGAAATACGAGCAGTACTTC. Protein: CASSMGREKYEQYF.

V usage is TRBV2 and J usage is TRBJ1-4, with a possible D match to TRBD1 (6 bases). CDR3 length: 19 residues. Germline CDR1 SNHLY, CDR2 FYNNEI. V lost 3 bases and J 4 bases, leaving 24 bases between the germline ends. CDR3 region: CASSDGPGHGALGNEKLFF. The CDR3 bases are TGTGCCAGCAGTGATGGCCCGGGACATGGGGCTCTTGGTAATGAAAAACTGTTTTTT.

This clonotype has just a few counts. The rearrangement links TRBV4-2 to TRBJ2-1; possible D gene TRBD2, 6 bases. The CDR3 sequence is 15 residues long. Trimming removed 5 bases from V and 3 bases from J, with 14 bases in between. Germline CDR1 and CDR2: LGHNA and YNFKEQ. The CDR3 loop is CASSTYSGHYNEQFF. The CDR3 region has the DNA TGTGCCAGCAGCACCTATAGCGGTCACTACAATGAGCAGTTCTTC.

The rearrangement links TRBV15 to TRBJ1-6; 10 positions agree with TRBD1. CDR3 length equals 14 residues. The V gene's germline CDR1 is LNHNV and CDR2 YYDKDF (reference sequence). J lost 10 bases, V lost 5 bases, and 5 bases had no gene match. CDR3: CATSGDRGSSPLHF. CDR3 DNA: TGTGCCACCAGCGGGGACAGGGGAAGCTCACCCCTCCACTTT.

Here the CDR3 DNA reads TGTGCCAGCAGCACTTATGGACCCAAGGGAGAGACCCAGTACTTC. Its protein product is CASSTYGPKGETQYF. The rearrangement links TRBV7-9 to TRBJ2-5; D unresolved. In germline, CDR1 is SEHNR, CDR2 FQNEAQ (reference sequence). The CDR3 runs to 15 residues. V was trimmed by 5 bases and J by 4 bases, leaving 17 bases between them.

CDR3 residues: CASSWSLEGGRDTQFF. The CDR3 region has the DNA TGTGCCAGCAGTTGGTCGCTGGAGGGTGGCAGAGATACGCAGTTCTTC. The rearrangement uses TRBV28 and TRBJ2-5; D might be TRBD2 (6 bases). The DNA end is more similar to TRBJ2-1, so the J call may be wrong. CDR3 size: 16 residues. The germline V gene has CDR1 MDHEN and CDR2 SYDVKM.

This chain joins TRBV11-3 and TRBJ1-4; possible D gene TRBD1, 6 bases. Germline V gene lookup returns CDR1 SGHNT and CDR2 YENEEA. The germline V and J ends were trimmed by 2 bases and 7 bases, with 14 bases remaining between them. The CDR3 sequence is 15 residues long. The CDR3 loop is CASSLTGKKGEKLFF. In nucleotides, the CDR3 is TGTGCCAGCAGCTTAACAGGGAAGAAAGGTGAAAAACTGTTTTTT.

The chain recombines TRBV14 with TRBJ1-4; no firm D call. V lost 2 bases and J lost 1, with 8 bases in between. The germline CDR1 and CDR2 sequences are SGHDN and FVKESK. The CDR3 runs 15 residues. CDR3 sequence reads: CASSQFGGTNEKLFF. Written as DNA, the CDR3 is TGTGCCAGCAGCCAATTCGGAGGAACTAATGAAAAACTGTTTTTT.

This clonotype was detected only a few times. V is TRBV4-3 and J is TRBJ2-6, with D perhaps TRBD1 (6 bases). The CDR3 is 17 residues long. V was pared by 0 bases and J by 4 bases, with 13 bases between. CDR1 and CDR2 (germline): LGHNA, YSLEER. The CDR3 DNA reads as TGCGCCAGCAGCCAAGATTCGGAACAGGGAGGGGCCAACGTCCTGACTTTC. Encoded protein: CASSQDSEQGGANVLTF.

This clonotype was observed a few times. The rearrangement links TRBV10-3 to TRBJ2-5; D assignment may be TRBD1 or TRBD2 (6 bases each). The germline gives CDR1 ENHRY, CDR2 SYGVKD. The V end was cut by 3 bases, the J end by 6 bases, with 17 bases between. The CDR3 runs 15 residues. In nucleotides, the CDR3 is TGTGCCATCAGTGAAGGGGGGACACCGCTTAAGACCCAGTACTTC. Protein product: CAISEGGTPLKTQYF.